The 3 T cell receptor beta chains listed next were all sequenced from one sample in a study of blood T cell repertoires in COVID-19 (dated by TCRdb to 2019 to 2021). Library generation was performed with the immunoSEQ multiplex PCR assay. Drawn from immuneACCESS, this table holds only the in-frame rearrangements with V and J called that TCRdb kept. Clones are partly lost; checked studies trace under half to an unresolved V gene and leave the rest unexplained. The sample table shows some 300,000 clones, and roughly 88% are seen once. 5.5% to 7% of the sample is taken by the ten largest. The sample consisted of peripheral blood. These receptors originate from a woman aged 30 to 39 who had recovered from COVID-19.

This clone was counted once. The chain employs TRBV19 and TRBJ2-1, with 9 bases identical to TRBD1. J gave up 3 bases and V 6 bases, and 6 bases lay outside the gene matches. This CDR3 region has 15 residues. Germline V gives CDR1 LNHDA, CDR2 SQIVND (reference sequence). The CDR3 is CASRSGTGYYNEQFF. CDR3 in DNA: TGTGCCAGTAGGAGCGGGACAGGGTACTACAATGAGCAGTTCTTC.

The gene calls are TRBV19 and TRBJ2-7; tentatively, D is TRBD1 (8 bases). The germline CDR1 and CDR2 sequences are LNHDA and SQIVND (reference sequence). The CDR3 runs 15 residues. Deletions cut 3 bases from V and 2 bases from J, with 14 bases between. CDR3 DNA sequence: TGTGCCAGTAGTATGGAAACAGGGGGGGCCTACGAGCAGTACTTC. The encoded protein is CASSMETGGAYEQYF.

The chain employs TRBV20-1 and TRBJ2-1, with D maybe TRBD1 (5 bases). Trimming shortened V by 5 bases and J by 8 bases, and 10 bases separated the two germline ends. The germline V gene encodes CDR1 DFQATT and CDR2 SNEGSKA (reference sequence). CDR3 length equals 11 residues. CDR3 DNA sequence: TGCAGTGCTGAGACAGCATATGAGCAGTTCTTC. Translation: CSAETAYEQFF.